A single sample is the source of the 31 T cell receptor beta chains below, sequenced in a study of beta chain features in type 1 diabetes. The entirety of the isolated RNA underwent reverse transcription, so expressed TCRB transcripts were sequenced. Here immunoSEQ multiplex PCR was the method, and the copy in TCRdb shows in-frame clones only, minus some. This sample carries more than 50,000 clones, about 55% of them seen once, and the ten largest clones take about 2%. The specimen was Tregs from blood. These receptors originate from a woman aged 18-29 years in good health.

The table lists this clone with a few counts. This rearrangement joins TRBV7-2 to TRBJ1-1; D not resolved. CDR1 and CDR2 (germline): SGHTA, FQGNSA. This CDR3 region has 14 residues. V shed 3 bases and J shed 0 bases, with 8 bases lying between them. This CDR3 is CASSFRRMNTEAFF. The CDR3, as DNA: TGTGCCAGCAGCTTCCGCAGGATGAACACTGAAGCTTTCTTT.

The sample holds a few counts of this clone. The chain recombines TRBV19 with TRBJ2-7; 7 bases agree with TRBD1. This CDR3 has 14 amino acids. Germline V gene sequence: CDR1 LNHDA, CDR2 SQIVND (reference sequence). Trimming removed 7 bases from V and 3 bases from J; junction bases left unmatched: 9. The CDR3 protein is CASKLRTGDYEQYF. The CDR3 DNA is TGTGCCAGTAAGTTGAGGACAGGCGACTACGAGCAGTACTTC.

This rearrangement joins TRBV5-1 to TRBJ2-1; 8 nucleotides agree with TRBD1. V was pared by 0 bases and J by 9 bases, with 11 bases of the junction left unmatched. This CDR3 is built from 16 residues. From germline, CDR1 is SGHRS and CDR2 YFSETQ. The CDR3 region has the DNA TGCGCCAGCAGCTTGGCGGTTCAGGGGGCGAGGCCTGAGCAGTTCTTC. It translates to CASSLAVQGARPEQFF.

The genes are TRBV28 and TRBJ2-7; 7 bases agree with TRBD1. CDR3 length: 13 residues. Germline V gene sequence: CDR1 MDHEN, CDR2 SYDVKM. The V segment lost 7 bases and the J segment 4 bases; nucleotides outside the gene matches: 7. The DNA of the CDR3 is TGTGCCAGCACCCCCCGGGGACAGTACGAGCAGTACTTC. This gives the protein CASTPRGQYEQYF.

The V gene is TRBV2, the J gene TRBJ1-2, with D possibly matching TRBD1 (5 bases). Germline CDR1 and CDR2: SNHLY and FYNNEI. The CDR3 length is 13 residues. V was cut by 6 bases and J by 3 bases, with 11 bases left in between. The CDR3 here is CASRKGADYGYTF. The CDR3 nucleotides are TGTGCCAGCAGAAAAGGGGCGGACTATGGCTACACCTTC.

This clone has a handful of counts. CDR3: CASSVGTSGTGEQFF. The CDR3 DNA sequence: TGTGCCAGCAGCGTCGGGACTAGCGGGACGGGGGAGCAGTTCTTC. The rearrangement links TRBV9 to TRBJ2-1, with 13 bases aligning to TRBD2. The V gene's germline CDR1 is SGDLS and CDR2 YYNGEE. Trimming took 2 bases from V and 10 from J; bases not matched to a gene: 6. The CDR3 consists of 15 residues.

V is TRBV19 and J is TRBJ2-1, with 8 bases that match TRBD2. The CDR3 is 16 amino acids. With 7 bases clipped from V and 2 bases from J, the junction kept 10 bases outside the gene matches. The germline CDR1 and CDR2 sequences are LNHDA and SQIVND (reference sequence). In DNA, the CDR3 is TGTGCCAGTACCTTCGATAGCGGGATTCCCTACAATGAGCAGTTCTTC. This encodes CASTFDSGIPYNEQFF.

On this clone: No DNA is shown, since the ends of the CDR3 on it are uncertain; the CDR3 is the one TCRdb lists. The chain carries TRBV1 and TRBJ2-3; the table's TRBD2 call for D was not verified on the DNA. TRBV1 is deemed a pseudogene. The CDR3 is 17 amino acids in total, end residues counted. The CDR3 sequence: CTSSQVGGGSQSDTQYF.

Only one count was recorded for this clone. CDR3 sequence (DNA): TGTGCCAGCAGTGACGGGGGGCGCGGGTACGAGCAGTACTTC. Translated: CASSDGGRGYEQYF. This chain joins TRBV2 and TRBJ2-7; possible D gene TRBD2, 7 bases. In germline, CDR1 is SNHLY, CDR2 FYNNEI. V was shortened by 3 bases and J by 4 bases, with 13 bases between the two germline ends. The CDR3 sequence is 14 residues long. The full variable domain, its missing parts supplied by reference TRBV2 and TRBJ2-7, is EPEVTQTPSHQVTQMGQEVILRCVPISNHLYFYWYRQILGQKVEFLVSFYNNEISEKSEIFDDQFSVERPDGSNFTLKIRSTKLEDSAMYFCASSDGGRGYEQYFGPGTRLTVT.

The genes are TRBV11-1 and TRBJ2-1; D gene uncertain. Germline values: CDR1 SGHAT, CDR2 FQDESV (reference sequence). Trimming removed 1 base from V and 9 bases from J, with 7 bases in between. The CDR3 extends over 12 amino acids. CDR3 protein: CASSLGLVEQFF. CDR3 nucleotide sequence: TGTGCCAGCAGCTTAGGGCTCGTTGAGCAGTTCTTC.

The rearrangement uses TRBV28 and TRBJ1-4, with a possible D match to TRBD1 (6 bases). Germline V lookup: CDR1 MDHEN, CDR2 SYDVKM. V was cut by 6 bases and J by 4 bases, with 12 bases left in between. This CDR3 comprises 14 residues. CDR3 amino acids: CASSLQGFNEKLFF. CDR3 in DNA: TGTGCCAGCAGCCTACAGGGCTTTAATGAAAAACTGTTTTTT.

This clone was picked up one time. The gene calls are TRBV14 and TRBJ1-2; 7 bases are a match to TRBD1. This CDR3 is built from 14 residues. CDR1 is SGHDN, CDR2 FVKESK, per germline. The ends lost 2 bases at V and 4 bases at J; junction bases unmatched: 4. CDR3 amino acids: CASSQTGVAYGYTF. The DNA of the CDR3 is TGTGCCAGCAGCCAAACAGGGGTAGCCTATGGCTACACCTTC. The full variable domain, in which reference TRBV14 and TRBJ1-2 provide the parts outside the CDR3, is EAGVTQFPSHSVIEKGQTVTLRCDPISGHDNLYWYRRVMGKEIKFLLHFVKESKQDESGMPNNRFLAERTGGTYSTLKVQPAELEDSGVYFCASSQTGVAYGYTFGSGTRLTVV.

In its sample, this clone was seen a few times. The chain is built from TRBV4-3 and TRBJ2-4, with 8 bases that match TRBD1. In germline, CDR1 is LGHNA, CDR2 YSLEER. Trimming took 4 bases from V and 7 from J; bases not matched to a gene: 9. This CDR3 is 15 amino acids long. CDR3: CASSRVQGGRNIQYF. The CDR3 bases are TGCGCCAGCAGCCGGGTACAGGGGGGTCGGAACATTCAGTACTTC.

The genes are TRBV19 and TRBJ1-4; a weak D match, TRBD1 (6 bases). CDR3 size: 13 residues. The V gene lost 7 bases and the J gene lost 8 bases, with 14 bases spanning the gap. Germline-derived CDR1 and CDR2 are LNHDA and SQIVND (reference sequence). The DNA for the CDR3 is TGTGCCAGTAACGGGGGGCTTAACGAAAAACTGTTTTTT. This translates into CASNGGLNEKLFF. Full variable domain (remainder filled in from reference TRBV19 and TRBJ1-4): DGGITQSPKYLFRKEGQNVTLSCEQNLNHDAMYWYRQDPGQGLRLIYYSQIVNDFQKGDIAEGYSVSREKKESFPLTVTSAQKNPTAFYLCASNGGLNEKLFFGSGTQLSVL.

This chain joins TRBV7-2 and TRBJ1-5, with D perhaps matching TRBD1 (6 bases). V was shortened by 4 bases and J by 2 bases, with 15 bases between the two germline ends. The CDR3 length is 16 residues. Germline V gene data show CDR1 as SGHTA and CDR2 as FQGNSA. Here the CDR3 reads CASSSRGGLGNQPQHF. The DNA for the CDR3 is TGTGCCAGCAGCTCGCGAGGGGGTTTGGGCAATCAGCCCCAGCATTTT. Together with reference TRBV7-2 and TRBJ1-5, the CDR3 gives the full variable domain: GAGVSQSPSNKVTEKGKDVELRCDPISGHTALYWYRQSLGQGLEFLIYFQGNSAPDKSGLPSDRFSAERTGGSVSTLTIQRTQQEDSAVYLCASSSRGGLGNQPQHFGDGTRLSIL.

This clone was recorded once. The rearrangement uses TRBV27 and TRBJ1-2; 10 nucleotides line up with TRBD1. Germline-derived CDR1 and CDR2 are MNHEY and SMNVEV (reference sequence). This CDR3 comprises 15 residues. Losses at the gene ends were 8 bases for V and 0 bases for J; bases not matched to a gene: 6. CDR3 residues: CASSDRGPSNYGYTF. The CDR3 nucleotides are TGTGCCAGCTCCGACAGGGGGCCCTCTAACTATGGCTACACCTTC.

The chain joins TRBV18 to TRBJ1-2; TRBD1 aligns across 11 bases. This CDR3 is built from 17 residues. CDR1 and CDR2 (germline): KGHSH, LQKENI. Losses at the gene ends were 3 bases for V and 0 bases for J; bases not matched to a gene: 6. CDR3 amino acids: CASSPGTGGVANYGYTF. The CDR3 nucleotides are TGTGCCAGCTCACCGGGGACAGGGGGGGTAGCTAACTATGGCTACACCTTC.

The chain joins TRBV6-5 to TRBJ1-1; tentative D call: TRBD1 (6 bases). This CDR3 has 13 residues. V lost 6 bases and J lost 2, with 10 bases in between. Germline V gives CDR1 MNHEY, CDR2 SVGAGI. The CDR3 nucleotides are TGTGCCAGCAGATGGACAGTTAACACTGAAGCTTTCTTT. Protein: CASRWTVNTEAFF.

CDR3 amino acids: CSVRTGEDTQYF. For the CDR3, the DNA is TGCAGCGTTCGGACAGGGGAAGATACGCAGTATTTT. The gene calls are TRBV29-1 and TRBJ2-3, with 9 bases aligning to TRBD1. The CDR3 runs to 12 residues. Germline V lookup: CDR1 SQVTM, CDR2 ANQGSEA. V dropped 5 bases and J dropped 5; count of bases not matched to a gene: 2.

The rearrangement links TRBV2 to TRBJ1-3, with no clear D. The V gene's germline CDR1 is SNHLY and CDR2 FYNNEI. There are 14 residues in the CDR3. V lost 4 bases and J lost 3, with 10 bases in between. The chain's CDR3 is CASSADKIGNTIYF. In DNA, the CDR3 is TGTGCCAGCAGTGCCGACAAAATTGGAAACACCATATATTTT.

A few counts support this clone. The chain carries TRBV4-3 and TRBJ1-2, with 8 positions matching TRBD1. Germline CDR1 LGHNA, CDR2 YSLEER. V was clipped by 3 bases and J by 8 bases; unmatched bases: 8. CDR3 length: 14 amino acids. The CDR3 loop reads CASSQAGGQRGYTF. CDR3 sequence (DNA): TGCGCCAGCAGCCAGGCAGGGGGCCAGAGAGGCTACACCTTC.

The gene calls are TRBV7-2 and TRBJ2-7, with 7 positions matching TRBD1. The CDR3 is made up of 13 amino acids. V lost 5 bases and J lost 4; bases outside the gene matches: 5. Per the germline V gene, CDR1 is SGHTA and CDR2 is FQGNSA. CDR3 residues: CASSLGTAYEQYF. The CDR3 nucleotides read TGTGCCAGCAGCCTTGGGACAGCGTACGAGCAGTACTTC.

The chain recombines TRBV6-5 with TRBJ1-1; tentatively, D is TRBD1 (6 bases). The V end lost 3 bases, the J end lost 1 base, and 12 bases lay between the germline ends. The CDR3 is made up of 15 amino acids. Per the germline V gene, CDR1 is MNHEY and CDR2 is SVGAGI. Here the CDR3 DNA reads TGTGCCAGCAGTTATGATTGGGGGCCGAACACTGAAGCTTTCTTT. Translating it yields CASSYDWGPNTEAFF.

This clone came up a few times. This rearrangement joins TRBV29-1 to TRBJ2-5; 8 bases are shared with TRBD1. V lost 6 bases, J lost 5 bases, and 11 bases stayed unmatched. From germline, CDR1 is SQVTM and CDR2 ANQGSEA. The CDR3 is made up of 14 amino acids. CDR3 nucleotide sequence: TGCAGCGTGTTACAGGGGGGAGTTCCGGAGACCCAGTACTTC. Its translation is CSVLQGGVPETQYF. The full variable domain, completed using reference TRBV29-1 and TRBJ2-5, is SAVISQKPSRDICQRGTSLTIQCQVDSQVTMMFWYRQQPGQSLTLIATANQGSEATYESGFVIDKFPISRPNLTFSTLTVSNMSPEDSSIYLCSVLQGGVPETQYFGPGTRLLVL.

The gene calls are TRBV2 and TRBJ2-5; 10 bases align to TRBD2. Unmatched junction bases numbered 5, after V lost 5 bases and J lost 5 bases. The CDR3 consists of 14 residues. Per the germline V gene, CDR1 is SNHLY and CDR2 is FYNNEI. CDR3 amino acids: CASSWTSGQETQYF. The CDR3 DNA follows: TGTGCCAGCAGTTGGACTAGCGGCCAGGAGACCCAGTACTTC.

V and J are TRBV7-2 and TRBJ2-5; the match to TRBD1 covers 9 bases. The CDR3 has 15 residues. After removal of 5 bases from V and 1 base from J, the junction contained 5 bases not matched to a gene. Germline values: CDR1 SGHTA, CDR2 FQGNSA. The chain's CDR3 is CASSATGGPQETQYF. CDR3 in DNA: TGTGCCAGCAGCGCCACAGGGGGCCCCCAAGAGACCCAGTACTTC.

The chain recombines TRBV14 with TRBJ1-1, with D tentatively TRBD1 (5 bases). CDR1 is SGHDN, CDR2 FVKESK, per germline. This CDR3 is built from 13 residues. The ends were cut back, 6 bases at V and 0 bases at J, with 8 bases in the middle. CDR3 coding DNA: TGTGCCAGCAGAGGACACCTGAACACTGAAGCTTTCTTT. Translation gives CASRGHLNTEAFF.

The chain has TRBV5-1 and TRBJ2-3; 10 bases fit TRBD2. Germline CDR1 SGHRS, CDR2 YFSETQ. The CDR3 contains 14 residues. V lost 2 bases and J lost 6; bases outside the gene matches: 3. CDR3 nucleotides: TGCGCCAGCAGCTTCCTAGCGGGAGCGGATACGCAGTATTTT. This translates into CASSFLAGADTQYF.

The genes are TRBV9 and TRBJ2-5; D perhaps matches TRBD2 (6 bases). Germline-derived CDR1 and CDR2 are SGDLS and YYNGEE. V shed 4 bases and J shed 2 bases, with 12 bases lying between them. CDR3 length: 14 residues. CDR3 protein: CASSPRGWQETQYF. The CDR3 DNA reads TGTGCCAGCAGCCCCCGGGGGTGGCAAGAGACCCAGTACTTC.

V usage is TRBV4-3 and J usage is TRBJ2-6, with a weak D call TRBD1 (6 bases). CDR3 size: 16 residues. V was shortened by 4 bases and J by 0 bases, with 10 bases between the two germline ends. The V gene's germline CDR1 is LGHNA and CDR2 YSLEER. The CDR3 sequence is CASSPTGSSGANVLTF. For the CDR3, the DNA is TGCGCCAGCAGCCCCACAGGGAGCTCTGGGGCCAACGTCCTGACTTTC.

The chain couples TRBV5-1 to TRBJ2-7; 8 bases match TRBD2. Germline CDR1 and CDR2: SGHRS and YFSETQ. V dropped 3 bases and J dropped 5; count of bases not matched to a gene: 1. The CDR3 extends over 12 amino acids. CDR3 DNA: TGCGCCAGCAGCTCGGGGGGGAACGAGCAGTACTTC. Residues: CASSSGGNEQYF.